The 5 T cell receptor beta chains below were found in one sample sequenced in a study of blood T cell repertoires in COVID-19. TCRdb's table, derived via immunoSEQ multiplex PCR, lists solely in-frame clones and lacks some. The sample lists 17,000 or so clones; around 80% were seen once. Sequenced input: peripheral blood. The receptors shown here come from a man aged 55 to 70 with active or convalescent COVID-19.

V and J are TRBV18 and TRBJ2-3; TRBD2 agrees at 7 bases. J was trimmed by 2 bases and V by 2 bases; bases with no gene match: 4. This CDR3 contains 15 residues. Per germline, CDR1 KGHSH and CDR2 LQKENI. The CDR3 loop reads CASSPGLADTDTQYF. The CDR3 DNA is TGTGCCAGCTCACCAGGGCTAGCGGACACAGATACGCAGTATTTT. The entire variable domain, with the rest obtained from reference TRBV18 and TRBJ2-3, is as follows: NAGVMQNPRHLVRRRGQEARLRCSPMKGHSHVYWYRQLPEEGLKFMVYLQKENIIDESGMPKERFSAEFPKEGPSILRIQQVVRGDSAAYFCASSPGLADTDTQYFGPGTRLTVL.

V and J are TRBV5-1 and TRBJ1-1; D might be TRBD1 (6 bases). Per germline, CDR1 SGHRS and CDR2 YFSETQ. The CDR3 spans 14 residues. The germline V and J ends were trimmed by 0 bases and 5 bases, with 11 bases remaining between them. CDR3 amino acids: CASSLVGGRTEAFF. CDR3 DNA sequence: TGCGCCAGCAGCTTGGTGGGGGGGCGGACTGAAGCTTTCTTT.

Written as DNA, the CDR3 is TGCGCCAGCAGCCACCCCTACGAAAAACTGTTTTTT. Translating it yields CASSHPYEKLFF. The V call is TRBV4-1, the J call TRBJ1-4, with D unclear. V dropped 3 bases and J dropped 8 bases, with 7 bases sitting between them. Germline-derived CDR1 and CDR2 are MGHRA and YSYEKL. CDR3 length: 12 amino acids.

The chain combines TRBV13 with TRBJ2-7; no firm D call. V was cut by 2 bases and J by 0 bases, with 8 bases left in between. This CDR3 has 14 amino acids. Germline CDR1 PRHDT, CDR2 FYEKMQ (reference sequence). The CDR3, as DNA: TGTGCCAGCAGCTTATCAGGTGTCTCCTACGAGCAGTACTTC. Amino acids: CASSLSGVSYEQYF.

The rearrangement uses TRBV7-9 and TRBJ1-2; 10 bases are shared with TRBD1. The CDR3 sequence is 13 residues long. V lost 5 bases and J lost 8; bases outside the gene matches: 5. The germline gives CDR1 SEHNR, CDR2 FQNEAQ (reference sequence). In DNA form, the CDR3 reads TGTGCCAGCAGCCCGGGACAGGGGTACGGCTACACCTTC. Protein: CASSPGQGYGYTF.